This is a list of T cell receptor beta chains from one sample in a study of shared clonotypes between healthy human individuals. Some clones are missing from TCRdb's copy, which holds only in-frame ones; the method was immunoSEQ multiplex PCR. This sample has about 1.5 million clones, with about 98% found just once. Specimen: naive CD4+ T cells sorted from blood. The receptors stem from a man aged 25 to 40 in good health. Each CDR3 is given with its conserved first and last residue. The order of the fields is J gene, V gene, CDR3 protein.

J gene: TRBJ2-5; V gene: TRBV29-1; CDR3 protein: CSADRGSETQYF
J gene: TRBJ2-7; V gene: TRBV27; CDR3 protein: CASSFASGSYEQYF
J gene: TRBJ2-7; V gene: TRBV7-9; CDR3 protein: CASSLVAASPYEQYF
J gene: TRBJ2-7; V gene: TRBV10-1; CDR3 protein: CASSDYNLDRDFSYEQYF
J gene: TRBJ1-2; V gene: TRBV5-5; CDR3 protein: CASSLGARMDGYTF
J gene: TRBJ2-3; V gene: TRBV5-1; CDR3 protein: CASSPSGRRTDTQYF
J gene: TRBJ2-3; V gene: TRBV5-1; CDR3 protein: CASSPRASTDTQYF
J gene: TRBJ2-7; V gene: TRBV18; CDR3 protein: CASSPSGTSLYEQYF
J gene: TRBJ2-1; V gene: TRBV27; CDR3 protein: CASAPTGGGSSSYNEQFF
J gene: TRBJ2-1; V gene: TRBV11-3; CDR3 protein: CASSSRTGGNEQFF
J gene: TRBJ2-7; V gene: TRBV5-8; CDR3 protein: CATTSWKDYEQYF
J gene: TRBJ1-2; V gene: TRBV10-3; CDR3 protein: CAISERTGNYGYTF
J gene: TRBJ2-2; V gene: TRBV10-3; CDR3 protein: CASEDRGLTGELFF
J gene: TRBJ2-2; V gene: TRBV18; CDR3 protein: CASSPRDRGTGELFF
J gene: TRBJ2-5; V gene: TRBV7-2; CDR3 protein: CASSLRQGLRTQYF
J gene: TRBJ1-2; V gene: TRBV28; CDR3 protein: CASSRSGLPYGYTF
J gene: TRBJ2-7; V gene: TRBV2; CDR3 protein: CASSERLAGTYEQYF
J gene: TRBJ2-1; V gene: TRBV5-1; CDR3 protein: CASSPEREMDEQFF
J gene: TRBJ2-7; V gene: TRBV30; CDR3 protein: CAWSCSPYEQYF
J gene: TRBJ2-1; V gene: TRBV11-2; CDR3 protein: CASRVPWRRYNEQFF
J gene: TRBJ1-2; V gene: TRBV4-3; CDR3 protein: CASSQDSDSNYGYTF
J gene: TRBJ2-5; V gene: TRBV11-2; CDR3 protein: CASSIDRGQAQYF
J gene: TRBJ2-6; V gene: TRBV4-2; CDR3 protein: CASSQEASGANVLTF
J gene: TRBJ2-7; V gene: TRBV5-1; CDR3 protein: CASSLYGPRSSYEQYF
J gene: TRBJ2-2; V gene: TRBV19; CDR3 protein: CASRFRDPRAGELFF
J gene: TRBJ2-1; V gene: TRBV4-1; CDR3 protein: CASSPPRLGSPYNEQFF
J gene: TRBJ2-1; V gene: TRBV5-1; CDR3 protein: CASSLTIRDYNEQFF
J gene: TRBJ1-5; V gene: TRBV15; CDR3 protein: CATSTGNQPQHF